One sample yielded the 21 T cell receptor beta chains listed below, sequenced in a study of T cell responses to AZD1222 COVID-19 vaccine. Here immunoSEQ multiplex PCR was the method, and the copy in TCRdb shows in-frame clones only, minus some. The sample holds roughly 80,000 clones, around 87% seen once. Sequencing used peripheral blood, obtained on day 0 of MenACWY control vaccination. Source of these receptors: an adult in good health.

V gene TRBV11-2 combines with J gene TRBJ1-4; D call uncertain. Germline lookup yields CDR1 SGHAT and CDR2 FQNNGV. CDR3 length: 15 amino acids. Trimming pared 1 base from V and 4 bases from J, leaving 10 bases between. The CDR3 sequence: CASSLGRSDNEKLFF. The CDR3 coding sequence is TGTGCCAGCAGCTTAGGTCGTTCGGATAATGAAAAACTGTTTTTT.

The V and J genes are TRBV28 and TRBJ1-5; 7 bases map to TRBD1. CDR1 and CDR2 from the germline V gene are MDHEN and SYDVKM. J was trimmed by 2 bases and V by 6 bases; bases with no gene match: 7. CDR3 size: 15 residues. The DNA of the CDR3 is TGTGCCAGCAGGACAGGACAGGCGGGCAATCAGCCCCAGCATTTT. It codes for CASRTGQAGNQPQHF. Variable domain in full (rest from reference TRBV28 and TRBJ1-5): DVKVTQSSRYLVKRTGEKVFLECVQDMDHENMFWYRQDPGLGLRLIYFSYDVKMKEKGDIPEGYSVSREKKERFSLILESASTNQTSMYLCASRTGQAGNQPQHFGDGTRLSIL.

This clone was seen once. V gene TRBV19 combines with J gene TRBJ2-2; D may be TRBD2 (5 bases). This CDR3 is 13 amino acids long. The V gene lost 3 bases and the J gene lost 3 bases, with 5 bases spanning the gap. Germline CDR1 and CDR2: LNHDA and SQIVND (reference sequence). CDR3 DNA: TGTGCCAGTAGTATCGGGGACACCGGGGAGCTGTTTTTT. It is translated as CASSIGDTGELFF. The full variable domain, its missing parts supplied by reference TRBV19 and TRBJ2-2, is DGGITQSPKYLFRKEGQNVTLSCEQNLNHDAMYWYRQDPGQGLRLIYYSQIVNDFQKGDIAEGYSVSREKKESFPLTVTSAQKNPTAFYLCASSIGDTGELFFGEGSRLTVL.

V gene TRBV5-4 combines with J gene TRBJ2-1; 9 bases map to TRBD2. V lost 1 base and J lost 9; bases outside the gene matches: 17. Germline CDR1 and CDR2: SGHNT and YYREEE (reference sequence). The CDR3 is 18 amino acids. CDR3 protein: CASSLFSGSGSARSEQFF. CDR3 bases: TGTGCCAGCAGCTTGTTTTCAGGTAGCGGGAGCGCTCGAAGTGAGCAGTTCTTC.

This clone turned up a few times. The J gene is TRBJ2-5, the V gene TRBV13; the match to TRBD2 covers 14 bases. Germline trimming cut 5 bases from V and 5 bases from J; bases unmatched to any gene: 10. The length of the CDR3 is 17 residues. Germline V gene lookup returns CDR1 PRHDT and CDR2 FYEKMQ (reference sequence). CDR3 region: CASSPGTSGRVRETQYF. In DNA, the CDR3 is TGTGCCAGCAGCCCTGGGACTAGCGGGAGAGTACGGGAGACCCAGTACTTC.

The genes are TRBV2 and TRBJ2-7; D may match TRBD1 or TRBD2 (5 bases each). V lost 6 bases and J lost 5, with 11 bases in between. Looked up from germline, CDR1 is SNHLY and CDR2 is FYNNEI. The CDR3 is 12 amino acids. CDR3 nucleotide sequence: TGTGCCAGCAGGGGGACCGGACACGAGCAGTACTTC. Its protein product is CASRGTGHEQYF.

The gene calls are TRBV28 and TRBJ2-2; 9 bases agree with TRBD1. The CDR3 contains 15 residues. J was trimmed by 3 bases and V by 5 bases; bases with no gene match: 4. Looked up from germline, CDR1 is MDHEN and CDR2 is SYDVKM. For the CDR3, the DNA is TGTGCCAGCAGTCCCGGGACAGGGCACACCGGGGAGCTGTTTTTT. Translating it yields CASSPGTGHTGELFF.

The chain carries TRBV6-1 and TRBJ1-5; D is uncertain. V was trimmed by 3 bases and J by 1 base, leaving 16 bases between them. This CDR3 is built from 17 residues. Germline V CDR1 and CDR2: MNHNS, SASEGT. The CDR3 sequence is CASSDSYDTDSNQPQHF. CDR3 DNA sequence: TGTGCCAGCAGTGATTCCTATGACACGGACAGCAATCAGCCCCAGCATTTT.

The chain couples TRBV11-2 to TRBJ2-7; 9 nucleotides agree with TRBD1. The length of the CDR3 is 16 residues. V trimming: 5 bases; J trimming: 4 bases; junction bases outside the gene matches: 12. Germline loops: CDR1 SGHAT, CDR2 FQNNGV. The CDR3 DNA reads TGTGCCAGCAGCCCCTTGAGGGGACAGGGCCATTACGAGCAGTACTTC. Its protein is CASSPLRGQGHYEQYF.

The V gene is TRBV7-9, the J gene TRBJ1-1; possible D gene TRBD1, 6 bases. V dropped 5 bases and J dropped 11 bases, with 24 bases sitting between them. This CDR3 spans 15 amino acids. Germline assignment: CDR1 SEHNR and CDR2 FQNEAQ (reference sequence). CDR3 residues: CASSGQGLLEATAFF. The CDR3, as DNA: TGTGCCAGCAGCGGCCAGGGGCTCTTGGAGGCAACGGCTTTCTTT.

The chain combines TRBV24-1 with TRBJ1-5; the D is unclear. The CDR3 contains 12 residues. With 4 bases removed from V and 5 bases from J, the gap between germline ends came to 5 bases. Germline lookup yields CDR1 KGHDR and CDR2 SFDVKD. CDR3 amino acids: CATSEDDQPQHF. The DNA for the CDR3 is TGTGCCACCAGTGAAGACGATCAGCCCCAGCATTTT.

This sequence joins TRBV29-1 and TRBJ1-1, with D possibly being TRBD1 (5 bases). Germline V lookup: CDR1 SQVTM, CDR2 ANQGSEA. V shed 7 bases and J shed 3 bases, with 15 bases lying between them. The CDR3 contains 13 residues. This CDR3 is CSGARGGDTEAFF. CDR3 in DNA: TGCAGCGGGGCCCGGGGGGGAGACACTGAAGCTTTCTTT.

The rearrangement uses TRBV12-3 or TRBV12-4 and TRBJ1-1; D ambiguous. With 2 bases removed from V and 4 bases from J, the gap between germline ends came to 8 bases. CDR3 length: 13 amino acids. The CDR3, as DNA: TGTGCCAGCAGTTTAACCGAGCGCACTGAAGCTTTCTTT. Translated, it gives CASSLTERTEAFF.

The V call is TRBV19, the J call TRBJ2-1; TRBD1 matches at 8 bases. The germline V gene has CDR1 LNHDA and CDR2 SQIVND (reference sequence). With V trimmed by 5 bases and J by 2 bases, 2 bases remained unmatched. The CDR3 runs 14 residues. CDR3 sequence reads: CASSWTGPYNEQFF. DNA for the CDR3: TGTGCCAGTAGTTGGACAGGGCCCTACAATGAGCAGTTCTTC.

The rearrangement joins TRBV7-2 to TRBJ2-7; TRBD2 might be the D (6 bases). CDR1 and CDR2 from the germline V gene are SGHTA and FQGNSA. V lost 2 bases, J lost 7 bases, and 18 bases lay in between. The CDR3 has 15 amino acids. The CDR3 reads CASSLTRDLGREQYF. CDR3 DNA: TGTGCCAGCAGCTTAACACGAGACTTGGGGAGGGAGCAGTACTTC.

The CDR3 DNA reads as TGTGCCAGCAGCTTAGGATGGGGACAGGGAGGAACCTACGAGCAGTACTTC. Translated: CASSLGWGQGGTYEQYF. V usage is TRBV11-2 and J usage is TRBJ2-7, with TRBD1 matching 9 bases. Germline V lookup: CDR1 SGHAT, CDR2 FQNNGV. With V trimmed by 1 base and J by 2 bases, 9 bases remained unmatched. The CDR3 runs 17 residues.

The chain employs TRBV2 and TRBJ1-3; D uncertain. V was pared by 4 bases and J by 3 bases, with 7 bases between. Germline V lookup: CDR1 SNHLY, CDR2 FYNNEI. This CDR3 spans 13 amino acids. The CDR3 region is CASSGEIGNTIYF. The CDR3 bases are TGTGCCAGCAGTGGTGAAATTGGAAACACCATATATTTT.

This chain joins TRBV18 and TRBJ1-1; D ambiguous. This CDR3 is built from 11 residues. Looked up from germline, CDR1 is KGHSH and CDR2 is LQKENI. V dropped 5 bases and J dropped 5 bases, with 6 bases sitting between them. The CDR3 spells CASSLRTEAFF. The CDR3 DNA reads TGTGCCAGCTCATTGAGGACTGAAGCTTTCTTT.

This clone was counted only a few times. CDR3 sequence (DNA): TGTGCCAGCTCACCATCCGGGAACTATGGCTACACCTTC. This gives the protein CASSPSGNYGYTF. The chain has TRBV18 and TRBJ1-2; D remains ambiguous. Germline V lookup: CDR1 KGHSH, CDR2 LQKENI. The CDR3 spans 13 residues. V lost 2 bases, J lost 2 bases, and 6 bases lay in between.

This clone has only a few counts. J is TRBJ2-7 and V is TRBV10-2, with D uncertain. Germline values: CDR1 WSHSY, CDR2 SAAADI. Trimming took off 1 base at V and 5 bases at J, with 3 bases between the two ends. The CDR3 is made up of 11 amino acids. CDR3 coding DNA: TGCGCCAGCAGTGAGTACAACGAGCAGTACTTC. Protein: CASSEYNEQYF.

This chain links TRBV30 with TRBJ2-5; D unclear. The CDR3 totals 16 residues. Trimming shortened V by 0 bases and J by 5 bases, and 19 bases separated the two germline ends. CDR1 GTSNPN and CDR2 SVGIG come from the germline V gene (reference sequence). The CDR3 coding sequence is TGTGCCTGGAGTGTGATTGTGAAGGGCTATCTGGAGACCCAGTACTTC. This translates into CAWSVIVKGYLETQYF.